The 14 T cell receptor beta chains listed next were all sequenced from one sample in a study of OX40 agonist ivuxolimab in advanced cancers. The library was prepared using the immunoSEQ multiplex PCR assay. TCRdb took this table from immuneACCESS and kept in-frame rearrangements with V and J called. Such tables lack part of the clones; where checked against another copy, unresolved V genes explain under half of the gap, and the rest is unexplained. This sample lists under 50,000 clones; 87% were detected once. Approximately 32% of the sample is held by the ten biggest clonotypes. The specimen was CD4+ or CD8+ T cells sorted from blood, collected in a trial of the OX40 agonist ivuxolimab. The receptor set was obtained from an adult with an advanced solid tumor such as melanoma, head and neck, liver or kidney cancer.

V gene TRBV9 combines with J gene TRBJ1-4, with D unresolved. With 3 bases removed from V and 0 bases from J, the gap between germline ends came to 9 bases. The CDR3 runs 15 residues. Germline CDR1 is SGDLS and CDR2 is YYNGEE. The CDR3 loop reads CASSASVATNEKLFF. CDR3 coding DNA: TGTGCCAGCAGCGCATCCGTTGCAACTAATGAAAAACTGTTTTTT.

The V and J genes are TRBV14 and TRBJ2-3; 13 bases fit TRBD2. This CDR3 comprises 16 residues. V was clipped by 0 bases and J by 9 bases; unmatched bases: 6. Germline assignment: CDR1 SGHDN and CDR2 FVKESK. The CDR3 is CASSQDTSGRAGTQYF. The CDR3 DNA reads TGTGCCAGCAGCCAAGATACTAGCGGGAGGGCCGGAACGCAGTATTTT. Filled out from reference TRBV14 and TRBJ2-3, the complete variable domain reads EAGVTQFPSHSVIEKGQTVTLRCDPISGHDNLYWYRRVMGKEIKFLLHFVKESKQDESGMPNNRFLAERTGGTYSTLKVQPAELEDSGVYFCASSQDTSGRAGTQYFGPGTRLTVL.

V usage is TRBV29-1 and J usage is TRBJ2-7; no firm D call. Germline CDR1 SQVTM, CDR2 ANQGSEA. The CDR3 covers 12 residues. Trimming cost V 3 bases and J 2 bases, with 8 bases left between them. The CDR3 loop reads CSVEVQTYEQYF. The CDR3, as DNA: TGCAGCGTTGAGGTACAGACCTACGAGCAGTACTTC.

This chain joins TRBV25-1 and TRBJ2-7; no firm D call. V was trimmed by 3 bases and J by 3 bases, leaving 12 bases between them. The germline V gene has CDR1 MGHDK and CDR2 SYGVNS. There are 14 residues in the CDR3. CDR3 DNA: TGTGCCAGCAGTGATCCCACGGTCGGCTACGAGCAGTACTTC. It yields the protein CASSDPTVGYEQYF.

This clone was detected only once. V usage is TRBV2 and J usage is TRBJ1-4; D might be TRBD1 (5 bases). The V and J ends lost 7 bases and 4 bases respectively, with 13 bases between them. Germline V lookup: CDR1 SNHLY, CDR2 FYNNEI. This CDR3 is built from 14 residues. CDR3 sequence reads: CASNKRQGNEKLFF. The CDR3 DNA sequence: TGTGCCAGCAACAAACGGCAGGGTAATGAAAAACTGTTTTTT.

The CDR3 here is CASSEDHGQSHNEQFF. The CDR3 region has the DNA TGTGCCAGCAGTGAAGACCACGGACAGAGCCACAATGAGCAGTTCTTC. J is TRBJ2-1 and V is TRBV2; the D gene is possibly TRBD1 (6 bases). CDR1 is SNHLY and CDR2 is FYNNEI in the germline V gene. The CDR3 contains 16 residues. Trimming pared 1 base from V and 5 bases from J, leaving 15 bases between.

V is TRBV6-1 and J is TRBJ1-1; D is possibly TRBD1 (5 bases). The germline gives CDR1 MNHNS, CDR2 SASEGT. This CDR3 comprises 13 residues. V lost 3 bases and J lost 9, with 14 bases in between. The CDR3 coding sequence is TGTGCCAGCAGTGAGTTAGGGGATGGCAAAGCTTTCTTT. It codes for CASSELGDGKAFF.

This chain connects TRBV18 to TRBJ1-1; no clear D gene. Trimming stripped 1 base from V and 1 base from J, with 4 bases between. The CDR3 is 13 amino acids. The germline V gene has CDR1 KGHSH and CDR2 LQKENI. The CDR3 bases are TGTGCCAGCTCACCACTGGAGAACACTGAAGCTTTCTTT. This gives the protein CASSPLENTEAFF.

The chain couples TRBV28 to TRBJ2-1, with TRBD2 matching 9 bases. CDR1 MDHEN and CDR2 SYDVKM come from the germline V gene. Trimming removed 8 bases from V and 7 bases from J; junction bases left unmatched: 15. The CDR3 consists of 16 residues. Here the CDR3 reads CASPKGGGGAENEQFF. CDR3 DNA: TGTGCCAGCCCCAAGGGTGGCGGGGGGGCAGAAAATGAGCAGTTCTTC. The variable domain in full, completed from reference TRBV28 and TRBJ2-1, reads DVKVTQSSRYLVKRTGEKVFLECVQDMDHENMFWYRQDPGLGLRLIYFSYDVKMKEKGDIPEGYSVSREKKERFSLILESASTNQTSMYLCASPKGGGGAENEQFFGPGTRLTVL.

The V gene is TRBV28, the J gene TRBJ1-2; D is perhaps TRBD1 (5 bases). Germline V lookup: CDR1 MDHEN, CDR2 SYDVKM. CDR3 length equals 12 residues. Trimming pared 2 bases from V and 6 bases from J, leaving 7 bases between. The CDR3 sequence is CASSLAGDGYTF. The DNA of the CDR3 is TGTGCCAGCAGTTTAGCGGGGGATGGCTACACCTTC.

This clone was detected once. The chain has TRBV7-3 and TRBJ1-5; D is perhaps TRBD1 (5 bases). V was cut by 5 bases and J by 6 bases, with 29 bases left in between. The CDR3 covers 19 residues. Germline V CDR1 and CDR2: SGHTA, FQGTGA. In DNA form, the CDR3 reads TGTGCCAGCAGCCCAAATGGCATAGACGGGGGATGGTTGGGTCAGCCCCAGCATTTT. Its protein product is CASSPNGIDGGWLGQPQHF.

This chain connects TRBV19 to TRBJ2-7, with TRBD1 matching over 7 bases. J lost 3 bases, V lost 3 bases, and 8 bases had no gene match. CDR1 is LNHDA, CDR2 SQIVND, per germline (reference sequence). This CDR3 is 15 amino acids long. The CDR3 sequence: CASSIPGQSDYEQYF. CDR3 in DNA: TGTGCCAGTAGTATTCCGGGACAGAGCGACTACGAGCAGTACTTC.

The J gene is TRBJ2-7, the V gene TRBV28, with a possible D match to TRBD2 (6 bases). The CDR3 length is 14 residues. CDR1 MDHEN and CDR2 SYDVKM come from the germline V gene. V was shortened by 3 bases and J by 4 bases, with 13 bases between the two germline ends. In DNA, the CDR3 is TGTGCCAGCAGTTTCGGCCCCGGGAGTTACGAGCAGTACTTC. It specifies CASSFGPGSYEQYF. Full variable domain (remainder filled in from reference TRBV28 and TRBJ2-7): DVKVTQSSRYLVKRTGEKVFLECVQDMDHENMFWYRQDPGLGLRLIYFSYDVKMKEKGDIPEGYSVSREKKERFSLILESASTNQTSMYLCASSFGPGSYEQYFGPGTRLTVT.

The chain joins TRBV7-9 to TRBJ2-3, with D tentatively TRBD2 (5 bases). V was cut by 5 bases and J by 1 base, with 10 bases left in between. The CDR3 runs 14 residues. In germline, CDR1 is SEHNR, CDR2 FQNEAQ (reference sequence). CDR3 DNA: TGTGCCAGCAGCCTAGACGGGGGCACAGATACGCAGTATTTT. This encodes CASSLDGGTDTQYF.